The 25 T cell receptor beta chains in this list originate from one sample, sequenced in a study of T cell responses to AZD1222 COVID-19 vaccine. Only in-frame clones appear in the TCRdb table, and some are missing; sequencing was by immunoSEQ multiplex PCR. The sample includes roughly 76,000 clones, nearly 90% of them seen just once. The sample was peripheral blood, taken on day 0 of AZD1222 vaccination. The receptors shown here come from an adult in good health.

The chain has TRBV10-2 and TRBJ2-5, with 9 bases identical to TRBD1. After removal of 3 bases from V and 5 bases from J, the junction contained 7 bases not matched to a gene. From germline, CDR1 is WSHSY and CDR2 SAAADI. There are 15 residues in the CDR3. CDR3 coding DNA: TGCGCCAGCAGTGAACAGGGGGCAGGGGGGGAGACCCAGTACTTC. Translated: CASSEQGAGGETQYF.

CDR3 sequence: CASSEGLAGNTGELFF. The CDR3 DNA is TGCGCCAGCAGCGAAGGACTAGCGGGAAACACCGGGGAGCTGTTTTTT. The chain couples TRBV5-1 to TRBJ2-2, with 12 bases aligning to TRBD2. The CDR3 extends over 16 amino acids. Germline values: CDR1 SGHRS, CDR2 YFSETQ. V lost 4 bases, J lost 2 bases, and 3 bases stayed unmatched.

The chain joins TRBV11-2 to TRBJ1-2; 9 nucleotides line up with TRBD1. Germline CDR1 and CDR2: SGHAT and FQNNGV. The CDR3 is 15 amino acids. V shed 5 bases and J 4 bases; nucleotides not matched to a gene: 8. The CDR3 spells CASSANRGLGYGYTF. The DNA for the CDR3 is TGTGCCAGCAGCGCCAACAGGGGGCTGGGCTATGGCTACACCTTC.

J is TRBJ2-1 and V is TRBV7-2; D gene uncertain. Germline V gives CDR1 SGHTA, CDR2 FQGNSA. The CDR3 totals 15 residues. Trimming removed 4 bases at V and 0 bases at J, with 10 bases between. The CDR3 region is CASSYTPSSYNEQFF. As DNA, the CDR3 is TGTGCCAGCAGCTATACACCCAGCTCCTACAATGAGCAGTTCTTC.

V and J are TRBV7-2 and TRBJ1-2; unclear D gene. Germline V gene data show CDR1 as SGHTA and CDR2 as FQGNSA. This CDR3 contains 14 residues. V shed 5 bases and J shed 7 bases, with 17 bases lying between them. In DNA, the CDR3 is TGTGCCAGCAGCCCCTCGCCGGGTAACGGTGGCTACACCTTC. Translating it yields CASSPSPGNGGYTF.

The chain employs TRBV28 and TRBJ2-1; the D is unclear. Per germline, CDR1 MDHEN and CDR2 SYDVKM. Deletions cut 4 bases from V and 9 bases from J, with 10 bases between. The CDR3 totals 12 residues. This CDR3 reads CASSSAPAEQFF. CDR3 nucleotide sequence: TGTGCCAGCAGTTCCGCTCCAGCTGAGCAGTTCTTC.

The gene calls are TRBV28 and TRBJ1-5; D gene unclear. The CDR3 has 12 amino acids. Between the trimmed V and J ends, which lost 5 bases and 3 bases, there was a span of 5 bases. Germline CDR1 MDHEN, CDR2 SYDVKM. Here the CDR3 reads CASSENNQPQHF. For the CDR3, the DNA is TGTGCCAGCAGTGAGAACAATCAGCCCCAGCATTTT.

The chain is built from TRBV5-1 and TRBJ1-1; D gene uncertain. The ends were cut back, 0 bases at V and 4 bases at J, with 10 bases in the middle. The CDR3 runs to 14 residues. Germline V gives CDR1 SGHRS, CDR2 YFSETQ. The CDR3 nucleotides are TGCGCCAGCAGCTTGGGTGGGGAAGGCACTGAAGCTTTCTTT. Protein: CASSLGGEGTEAFF.

The chain joins TRBV14 to TRBJ2-5; possibly TRBD1 for D (6 bases). V was cut by 1 base and J by 10 bases, with 7 bases left in between. Germline CDR1 and CDR2: SGHDN and FVKESK. CDR3 length: 11 residues. CDR3 loop: CASSQVGGQYF. CDR3 nucleotide sequence: TGTGCCAGCAGCCAAGTAGGGGGCCAGTACTTC.

This chain uses TRBV29-1 with TRBJ2-2; 7 positions match TRBD1. Losses at the gene ends were 2 bases for V and 6 bases for J; bases not matched to a gene: 9. Per the germline V gene, CDR1 is SQVTM and CDR2 is ANQGSEA. CDR3 size: 15 residues. The CDR3, as DNA: TGCAGCGTTGAATCATTTCAGGGGGAGCCCGGGGAGCTGTTTTTT. Translated: CSVESFQGEPGELFF.

The J gene is TRBJ2-5, the V gene TRBV7-9; 7 bases are shared with TRBD1. Looked up from germline, CDR1 is SEHNR and CDR2 is FQNEAQ (reference sequence). The junction had 7 bases not matched to a gene; V was cut back by 1 base and J by 5 bases. This CDR3 region has 15 residues. CDR3 protein: CASSLGGRGLETQYF. The CDR3, as DNA: TGTGCCAGCAGCTTAGGGGGCAGGGGGTTGGAGACCCAGTACTTC.

The chain recombines TRBV6-5 with TRBJ2-7, with 10 nucleotides matching TRBD1. V was pared by 6 bases and J by 0 bases, with 5 bases of the junction left unmatched. This CDR3 spans 15 amino acids. Germline assignment: CDR1 MNHEY and CDR2 SVGAGI. The CDR3 loop reads CASRVTGGSSYEQYV. The CDR3 DNA sequence: TGTGCCAGCAGGGTGACAGGGGGCAGCTCCTACGAGCAGTACGTC.

V gene TRBV5-4 combines with J gene TRBJ2-4; weak D call: TRBD2 (6 bases). The V end was cut by 0 bases, the J end by 4 bases, with 11 bases between. CDR1 and CDR2 (germline): SGHNT, YYREEE (reference sequence). The CDR3 spans 15 residues. The DNA for the CDR3 is TGTGCCAGCAGCTTGGTTGGCGGGGCAAAAAACATTCAGTACTTC. Amino acids: CASSLVGGAKNIQYF.

In this sample, this clone turned up once. J is TRBJ1-3 and V is TRBV5-1; D gene unclear. The CDR3 covers 10 residues. Trimming cost V 5 bases and J 8 bases, with 5 bases left between them. Germline CDR1 and CDR2: SGHRS and YFSETQ. The CDR3 loop reads CASRGDTIYF. The CDR3, as DNA: TGCGCCAGCAGGGGAGACACCATATATTTT.

The chain employs TRBV19 and TRBJ2-3, with TRBD1 as a possible D gene (5 bases). The germline V gene encodes CDR1 LNHDA and CDR2 SQIVND (reference sequence). This CDR3 is 18 amino acids long. V gave up 2 bases and J gave up 1 base, with 19 bases separating them. The CDR3 nucleotides are TGTGCCAGTAGTATAAAAGTCGTCGTCCAGGGTCGCACAGATACGCAGTATTTT. Encoded protein: CASSIKVVVQGRTDTQYF.

The chain uses TRBV11-2 and TRBJ2-1; no clear D. CDR1 and CDR2 (germline): SGHAT, FQNNGV. Trimming cost V 5 bases and J 7 bases, with 6 bases left between them. This CDR3 has 11 residues. In nucleotides, the CDR3 is TGTGCCAGCAGCCGCCAGAATGAGCAGTTCTTC. Translated, it gives CASSRQNEQFF. Full variable domain (missing parts from reference TRBV11-2 and TRBJ2-1): EAGVAQSPRYKIIEKRQSVAFWCNPISGHATLYWYQQILGQGPKLLIQFQNNGVVDDSQLPKDRFSAERLKGVDSTLKIQPAKLEDSAVYLCASSRQNEQFFGPGTRLTVL.

The chain couples TRBV11-3 to TRBJ2-3; D is ambiguous. With 5 bases removed from V and 2 bases from J, the gap between germline ends came to 17 bases. The CDR3 loop spans 16 amino acids. Germline V gives CDR1 SGHNT, CDR2 YENEEA. This chain's CDR3 is CASSPGRSRFTDTQYF. In nucleotides, the CDR3 is TGTGCCAGCAGCCCAGGACGCTCCCGCTTCACAGATACGCAGTATTTT.

V is TRBV7-9 and J is TRBJ2-6, with no clear D. This CDR3 comprises 17 residues. V lost 1 base and J 0 bases, leaving 10 bases between the germline ends. Per germline, CDR1 SEHNR and CDR2 FQNEAQ (reference sequence). CDR3 loop: CASSLGHDFSGANVLTF. The CDR3 nucleotides read TGTGCCAGCAGCTTAGGACACGATTTCTCTGGGGCCAACGTCCTGACTTTC.

V usage is TRBV11-2 and J usage is TRBJ1-2, with no clear D. The CDR3 totals 13 residues. V lost 4 bases and J lost 6, with 12 bases in between. Germline V gene data show CDR1 as SGHAT and CDR2 as FQNNGV. CDR3: CASSSSGPNGYTF. For the CDR3, the DNA is TGTGCCAGCAGCTCATCAGGCCCCAATGGCTACACCTTC.

This chain connects TRBV5-4 to TRBJ1-5; weak D call: TRBD1 (6 bases). Trimming cost V 0 bases and J 9 bases, with 10 bases left between them. This CDR3 comprises 13 residues. Germline CDR1 and CDR2: SGHNT and YYREEE (reference sequence). The CDR3 loop reads CASSLGTDGPQHF. CDR3 in DNA: TGTGCCAGCAGCTTGGGGACAGACGGGCCCCAGCATTTT.

The rearrangement joins TRBV19 to TRBJ2-7, with 8 bases that match TRBD1. V trimming: 4 bases; J trimming: 0 bases; junction bases outside the gene matches: 8. The CDR3 sequence is 16 residues long. From germline, CDR1 is LNHDA and CDR2 SQIVND (reference sequence). CDR3 sequence reads: CASSTWDRKSSYEQYF. For the CDR3, the DNA is TGTGCCAGTAGTACCTGGGACAGGAAGAGCTCCTACGAGCAGTACTTC.

The CDR3 nucleotides read TGTGCCAGCAGCTTAGGAGGGGACTGGGATACGCAGTATTTT. Translating gives CASSLGGDWDTQYF. The V call is TRBV7-2, the J call TRBJ2-3, with D possibly TRBD2 on 6 matching bases. CDR3 length: 14 amino acids. CDR1 is SGHTA and CDR2 is FQGNSA in the germline V gene. V lost 1 base and J lost 6, with 11 bases in between. The complete variable domain, with remaining parts taken from reference TRBV7-2 and TRBJ2-3, reads GAGVSQSPSNKVTEKGKDVELRCDPISGHTALYWYRQSLGQGLEFLIYFQGNSAPDKSGLPSDRFSAERTGGSVSTLTIQRTQQEDSAVYLCASSLGGDWDTQYFGPGTRLTVL.

This clone has a single count. V is TRBV5-1 and J is TRBJ2-5; D is uncertain. The germline V gene encodes CDR1 SGHRS and CDR2 YFSETQ. V was trimmed by 0 bases and J by 5 bases, leaving 14 bases between them. The CDR3 consists of 15 residues. The CDR3 spells CASSLEPDPLETQYF. The CDR3 bases are TGCGCCAGCAGCTTGGAACCCGACCCCCTTGAGACCCAGTACTTC.

This rearrangement joins TRBV2 to TRBJ1-5, with a tentative D call TRBD1 (5 bases). This CDR3 spans 15 amino acids. Germline V gene sequence: CDR1 SNHLY, CDR2 FYNNEI. Trimming removed 1 base at V and 4 bases at J, with 11 bases between. CDR3 sequence reads: CASSEGTQPNQPQHF. The DNA for the CDR3 is TGTGCCAGCAGTGAAGGGACACAGCCGAATCAGCCCCAGCATTTT.

The V and J genes are TRBV10-3 and TRBJ1-2, with D possibly being TRBD1 (6 bases). From germline, CDR1 is ENHRY and CDR2 SYGVKD. CDR3 length: 13 residues. V was cut by 7 bases and J by 3 bases, with 12 bases left in between. The DNA for the CDR3 is TGTGCCATCACCCAACAGGGTGACTATGGCTACACCTTC. Its protein is CAITQQGDYGYTF.